The following is a TCR beta chain sequence with its context. Antigen: not known. The same CDR3 arises from other DNA sequences in this sample as well. Deep level was the assay's run setting. Clones were read by immunoSEQ multiplex PCR, and TCRdb kept only the in-frame ones, dropping some. The table includes about 590,000 clones, around 95% detected once. The sample comes from a study of shared clonotypes between healthy human individuals. CD45RO-negative CD8 cells positively selected for CCR7 made up the naive population, which excluded terminally differentiated effector memory CD45RA+ cells. Study results and caveats: In general, naive subsets displayed greater estimated richness than memory subsets did.

The receptor was isolated from a woman aged 25 to 45 in good health. Sequenced input: naive CD8+ T cells sorted from blood.

CDR3 region: CASSSGRTTEAFF. Here the CDR3 DNA reads TGCGCCAGCAGCTCAGGGCGGACTACTGAAGCTTTCTTT. The chain combines TRBV5-1 with TRBJ1-1; D possibly corresponds to TRBD1 (5 bases). The V end was cut by 3 bases, the J end by 5 bases, with 11 bases between. The germline CDR1 and CDR2 sequences are SGHRS and YFSETQ. CDR3 length equals 13 residues. The whole variable domain, remainder taken from reference TRBV5-1 and TRBJ1-1, is KAGVTQTPRYLIKTRGQQVTLSCSPISGHRSVSWYQQTPGQGLQFLFEYFSETQRNKGNFPGRFSGRQFSNSRSEMNVSTLELGDSALYLCASSSGRTTEAFFGQGTRLTVV.